One sample yielded the 14 T cell receptor beta chains listed below, sequenced in a study of human T cells and chemical hapten exposure. TCRdb re-analysed the 5' RACE reads in MiXCR, keeping a single row per CDR3 protein. The sample records about 81,000 distinct CDR3 sequences, more than 7.5% being singletons. Before extraction, the whole blood was not fractionated, and total RNA was taken from it. The receptors come from a male donor in good health.

In this sample, this clonotype turned up a few times. V is TRBV19 and J is TRBJ2-7; TRBD2 might be the D (5 bases). The germline V gene encodes CDR1 LNHDA and CDR2 SQIVND (reference sequence). The CDR3 runs to 14 residues. V lost 9 bases, J lost 5 bases, and 20 bases lay in between. DNA for the CDR3: TGTGCCAGCAAAAGGAGGAGTCTAGACCACGAGCAGTACTTC. Translated, it gives CASKRRSLDHEQYF.

The V gene is TRBV2, the J gene TRBJ2-1; 11 bases match TRBD1. Germline assignment: CDR1 SNHLY and CDR2 FYNNEI. CDR3 length: 15 residues. V was clipped by 4 bases and J by 3 bases; unmatched bases: 2. The CDR3 DNA is TGTGCCAGCAGTGGGACAGGGGGCTTCTACAATGAGCAGTTCTTC. It encodes CASSGTGGFYNEQFF.

This clonotype was observed a handful of times. The DNA for the CDR3 is TGTGCCAGCAGCCCGTCACAGGGTTCCGCCTACGAGCAGTACTTC. Translated, it gives CASSPSQGSAYEQYF. V is TRBV3-1 and J is TRBJ2-7; D possibly corresponds to TRBD1 (6 bases). The germline V and J ends were trimmed by 4 bases and 2 bases, with 15 bases remaining between them. This CDR3 region has 15 residues. The germline gives CDR1 LGHDT, CDR2 YNNKEL (reference sequence).

In its sample, this clonotype was seen many times. V is TRBV3-1 and J is TRBJ1-5, with a possible D match to TRBD1 (6 bases). The V gene lost 1 base and the J gene lost 6 bases, with 10 bases spanning the gap. The CDR3 is 14 amino acids. Germline CDR1 is LGHDT and CDR2 is YNNKEL (reference sequence). The CDR3 coding sequence is TGTGCCAGCAGCCAAGGCACAGGGCCTCAGCCCCAGCATTTT. Its protein product is CASSQGTGPQPQHF.

Ten or more counts support this clonotype. The V and J genes are TRBV5-5 and TRBJ1-2, with TRBD1 as a possible D gene (5 bases). V lost 4 bases and J 6 bases, leaving 16 bases between the germline ends. The CDR3 has 14 amino acids. Germline assignment: CDR1 SGHKS and CDR2 YYEKEE (reference sequence). The CDR3 DNA reads as TGTGCCAGCAGCGGGGACGGAGAATCGGATGGCTACACCTTC. Translating it yields CASSGDGESDGYTF. Combining the CDR3 with reference TRBV5-5 and TRBJ1-2 gives the whole variable domain DAGVTQSPTHLIKTRGQQVTLRCSPISGHKSVSWYQQVLGQGPQFIFQYYEKEERGRGNFPDRFSARQFPNYSSELNVNALLLGDSALYLCASSGDGESDGYTFGSGTRLTVV.

This clonotype was counted a few times. CDR3 nucleotide sequence: TGTGCCATCAGTGAGTCGCGGCAGGATAATCAGCCCCAGCATTTT. It yields the protein CAISESRQDNQPQHF. The chain joins TRBV10-3 to TRBJ1-5; no clear D. In germline, CDR1 is ENHRY, CDR2 SYGVKD. The CDR3 runs 15 residues. Trimming left V 0 bases short and J 4 bases short, with 10 bases between.

The chain is built from TRBV4-2 and TRBJ2-3, with D maybe TRBD2 (6 bases). With 0 bases removed from V and 4 bases from J, the gap between germline ends came to 14 bases. Germline V gene lookup returns CDR1 LGHNA and CDR2 YNFKEQ. This CDR3 spans 16 amino acids. CDR3 sequence: CASSQDPSGFSDTQYF. DNA of the CDR3: TGTGCCAGCAGCCAAGATCCCAGCGGGTTTTCAGATACGCAGTATTTT.

This clonotype was seen at least ten times. This chain connects TRBV5-1 to TRBJ2-1; TRBD1 matches at 7 bases. CDR1 SGHRS and CDR2 YFSETQ come from the germline V gene. V lost 3 bases and J lost 2; bases outside the gene matches: 11. The CDR3 runs 17 residues. CDR3 in amino acids: CASSYRWTQGTYNEQFF. The CDR3 DNA sequence: TGCGCCAGCAGCTATAGATGGACACAGGGGACCTACAATGAGCAGTTCTTC.

This clonotype appeared a few times. The rearrangement joins TRBV9 to TRBJ2-7; D is possibly TRBD2 (6 bases). V was shortened by 3 bases and J by 0 bases, with 10 bases between the two germline ends. Germline values: CDR1 SGDLS, CDR2 YYNGEE. The CDR3 extends over 14 amino acids. The CDR3 loop is CASSGSGSSYEQYF. The CDR3, as DNA: TGTGCCAGCAGCGGTAGCGGTAGCTCCTACGAGCAGTACTTC.

There are a few counts of this clonotype. The V call is TRBV7-2, the J call TRBJ1-4; TRBD1 matches at 9 bases. This CDR3 is built from 16 residues. The ends lost 1 base at V and 7 bases at J; junction bases unmatched: 7. CDR1 is SGHTA, CDR2 FQGNSA, per germline. In nucleotides, the CDR3 is TGTGCCAGCAGCTTAGAGGGGACGACAGGGGGTGAAAAACTGTTTTTT. Protein product: CASSLEGTTGGEKLFF.

This clonotype came up many times. This chain connects TRBV29-1 to TRBJ1-1, with a tentative D call TRBD1 (5 bases). The CDR3 runs to 13 residues. The V gene lost 6 bases and the J gene lost 0 bases, with 11 bases spanning the gap. Looked up from germline, CDR1 is SQVTM and CDR2 is ANQGSEA. The chain's CDR3 is CSVAGTLNTEAFF. As DNA, the CDR3 is TGCAGCGTAGCCGGGACGTTGAACACTGAAGCTTTCTTT. The entire variable domain, with the rest obtained from reference TRBV29-1 and TRBJ1-1, is as follows: SAVISQKPSRDICQRGTSLTIQCQVDSQVTMMFWYRQQPGQSLTLIATANQGSEATYESGFVIDKFPISRPNLTFSTLTVSNMSPEDSSIYLCSVAGTLNTEAFFGQGTRLTVV.

This clonotype was found many times. The chain combines TRBV27 with TRBJ2-2, with TRBD1 matching over 8 bases. V trimming: 7 bases; J trimming: 4 bases; junction bases outside the gene matches: 5. Germline loops: CDR1 MNHEY, CDR2 SMNVEV (reference sequence). There are 14 residues in the CDR3. The CDR3 region is CASTIGQGTGELFF. The CDR3 DNA follows: TGTGCCAGCACAATAGGACAGGGCACCGGGGAGCTGTTTTTT.

There are many counts of this clonotype. V and J are TRBV5-1 and TRBJ2-1; TRBD2 is a possible D gene (6 bases). V was clipped by 3 bases and J by 6 bases, with 19 bases between them. The germline V gene encodes CDR1 SGHRS and CDR2 YFSETQ. This CDR3 is 16 amino acids long. The CDR3 reads CASSSAEAGPANEQFF. The CDR3 bases are TGCGCCAGCAGCTCCGCTGAGGCGGGACCGGCCAATGAGCAGTTCTTC.

This rearrangement joins TRBV7-6 to TRBJ2-7, with 11 bases aligning to TRBD2. The junction had 6 bases not matched to a gene; V was cut back by 5 bases and J by 0 bases. This CDR3 contains 16 residues. CDR1 is SGHVS and CDR2 is FNYEAQ in the germline V gene. The DNA of the CDR3 is TGTGCCAGCAGCCTCAGACTAGCGGGGAGCTCCTACGAGCAGTACTTC. It specifies CASSLRLAGSSYEQYF. Supplemented by reference TRBV7-6 and TRBJ2-7, the full variable domain reads GAGVSQSPRYKVTKRGQDVALRCDPISGHVSLYWYRQALGQGPEFLTYFNYEAQQDKSGLPNDRFSAERPEGSISTLTIQRTEQRDSAMYRCASSLRLAGSSYEQYFGPGTRLTVT.